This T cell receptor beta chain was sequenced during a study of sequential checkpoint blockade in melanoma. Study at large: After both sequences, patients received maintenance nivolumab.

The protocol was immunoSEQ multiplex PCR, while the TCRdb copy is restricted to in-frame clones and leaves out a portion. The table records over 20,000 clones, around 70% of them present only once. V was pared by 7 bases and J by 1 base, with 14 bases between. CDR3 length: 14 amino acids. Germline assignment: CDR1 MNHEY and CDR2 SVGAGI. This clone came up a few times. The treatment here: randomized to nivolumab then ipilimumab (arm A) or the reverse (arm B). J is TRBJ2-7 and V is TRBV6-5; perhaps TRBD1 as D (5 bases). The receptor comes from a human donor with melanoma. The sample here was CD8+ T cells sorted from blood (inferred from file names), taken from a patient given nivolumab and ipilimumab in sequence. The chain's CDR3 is CASKDTDDSYEQYF. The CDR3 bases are TGTGCCAGCAAGGACACGGACGATTCCTACGAGCAGTACTTC.